These 14 T cell receptor beta chains were sequenced from one sample in a study of blood T cell repertoires in COVID-19. Method: immunoSEQ multiplex PCR; TCRdb's copy keeps in-frame clones and lacks some. The table lists 300,000 to 450,000 clones, 81% of them singletons. Source material: peripheral blood. The receptors here all came from a human donor with acute or convalescent COVID-19. The donor label of this sample is uncertain.

The rearrangement links TRBV5-1 to TRBJ2-1; maybe TRBD1 (5 bases). The germline gives CDR1 SGHRS, CDR2 YFSETQ. Trimming cost V 5 bases and J 12 bases, with 15 bases left between them. CDR3 length equals 12 residues. The CDR3 loop reads CASRSPAGRQFF. The CDR3 region has the DNA TGCGCCAGCAGATCCCCCGCAGGGCGGCAGTTCTTC. Variable domain in full (rest from reference TRBV5-1 and TRBJ2-1): KAGVTQTPRYLIKTRGQQVTLSCSPISGHRSVSWYQQTPGQGLQFLFEYFSETQRNKGNFPGRFSGRQFSNSRSEMNVSTLELGDSALYLCASRSPAGRQFFGPGTRLTVL.

The J gene is TRBJ1-5, the V gene TRBV28; D might be TRBD1 (6 bases). The CDR3 runs to 14 residues. V dropped 3 bases and J dropped 6 bases, with 12 bases sitting between them. The germline CDR1 and CDR2 sequences are MDHEN and SYDVKM. The CDR3: CASSLGQRVQPQHF. The DNA for the CDR3 is TGTGCCAGCAGTTTGGGACAACGGGTTCAGCCCCAGCATTTT.

V and J are TRBV6-1 and TRBJ1-1; D ambiguous. The ends were cut back, 0 bases at V and 4 bases at J, with 12 bases in the middle. Per the germline V gene, CDR1 is MNHNS and CDR2 is SASEGT. The CDR3 is 15 amino acids. The DNA for the CDR3 is TGTGCCAGCAGTGAAGCGCGGTGGAAAGTCACTGAAGCTTTCTTT. Translated: CASSEARWKVTEAFF.

The chain uses TRBV5-1 and TRBJ1-1; D ambiguous. V lost 0 bases, J lost 1 base, and 7 bases lay in between. Germline V gives CDR1 SGHRS, CDR2 YFSETQ. The CDR3 extends over 14 amino acids. CDR3 nucleotides: TGCGCCAGCAGCTTGGGAGAAGAGAACACTGAAGCTTTCTTT. Translation: CASSLGEENTEAFF.

This clone has just one count. Other DNA variants within this sample encode the same CDR3. The rearrangement links TRBV5-1 to TRBJ1-1; 7 bases line up with TRBD1. V shed 3 bases and J 3 bases; nucleotides not matched to a gene: 2. The CDR3 sequence is 13 residues long. The germline V gene has CDR1 SGHRS and CDR2 YFSETQ. The CDR3 reads CASSWDRDTEAFF. CDR3 nucleotide sequence: TGCGCCAGCAGCTGGGACAGAGACACTGAAGCTTTCTTT.

The chain has TRBV19 and TRBJ2-2; TRBD2 aligns across 11 bases. Germline values: CDR1 LNHDA, CDR2 SQIVND (reference sequence). This CDR3 is 15 amino acids long. J lost 6 bases, V lost 5 bases, and 5 bases had no gene match. The CDR3 spells CASSLNSGGAGELFF. In DNA, the CDR3 is TGTGCCAGTAGTCTCAATAGCGGGGGGGCCGGGGAGCTGTTTTTT.

The chain joins TRBV5-6 to TRBJ1-1; possibly TRBD1 for D (5 bases). Germline V gene data show CDR1 as SGHDT and CDR2 as YYEEEE. This CDR3 comprises 15 residues. Trimming took off 3 bases at V and 6 bases at J, with 18 bases between the two ends. The CDR3, as DNA: TGTGCCAGCAGCTCCTTCGGGGGATCCCGGGCTGAAGCTTTCTTT. This sequence encodes CASSSFGGSRAEAFF.

This sequence joins TRBV2 and TRBJ1-4; 9 nucleotides match TRBD1. Germline V gene lookup returns CDR1 SNHLY and CDR2 FYNNEI. CDR3 size: 15 residues. V lost 8 bases and J lost 8; bases outside the gene matches: 12. CDR3 loop: CASERRDRVGEKLFF. CDR3 DNA sequence: TGTGCCAGCGAGCGAAGGGACAGGGTAGGGGAAAAACTGTTTTTT.

This clone came up once. The chain carries TRBV27 and TRBJ2-7; the match to TRBD2 covers 10 bases. V trimming: 8 bases; J trimming: 5 bases; junction bases outside the gene matches: 9. CDR3 size: 14 residues. Germline values: CDR1 MNHEY, CDR2 SMNVEV (reference sequence). CDR3 coding DNA: TGTGCCAGCCGAAAGCGGGGGGGCCTGGACGAGCAGTACTTC. It codes for CASRKRGGLDEQYF.

V is TRBV25-1 and J is TRBJ1-5, with 8 bases identical to TRBD1. The germline gives CDR1 MGHDK, CDR2 SYGVNS. The CDR3 covers 15 residues. With V trimmed by 5 bases and J by 3 bases, 6 bases remained unmatched. CDR3 residues: CASSSQGATNQPQHF. CDR3 DNA: TGTGCCAGCAGTAGCCAGGGGGCTACCAATCAGCCCCAGCATTTT.

The chain combines TRBV29-1 with TRBJ2-7; 10 bases match TRBD1. The CDR3 has 13 residues. J was trimmed by 6 bases and V by 0 bases; bases with no gene match: 2. CDR1 is SQVTM, CDR2 ANQGSEA, per germline. The CDR3 region is CSVEDDRGREQYF. CDR3 sequence (DNA): TGCAGCGTTGAAGACGACAGGGGGCGCGAGCAGTACTTC.

The chain recombines TRBV5-4 with TRBJ1-2; D perhaps matches TRBD1 (5 bases). The CDR3 totals 15 residues. Trimming cost V 2 bases and J 8 bases, with 19 bases left between them. Germline-derived CDR1 and CDR2 are SGHNT and YYREEE (reference sequence). CDR3 coding DNA: TGTGCCAGCAGCTTTTTCGGGCGGGACCTTCTAGGCTACACCTTC. Translating it yields CASSFFGRDLLGYTF.

CDR3 protein: CASIQGSKGEAFF. DNA of the CDR3: TGTGCCAGCATCCAGGGTTCTAAAGGTGAAGCTTTCTTT. The chain couples TRBV2 to TRBJ1-1, with D possibly TRBD1 on 5 matching bases. CDR1 is SNHLY and CDR2 is FYNNEI in the germline V gene. V was cut by 7 bases and J by 7 bases, with 16 bases left in between. This CDR3 comprises 13 residues.

As DNA, the CDR3 is TGTGCCAGCAGCTTTTTTGTACAGGAAGCTTTCTTT. Translating gives CASSFFVQEAFF. The J gene is TRBJ1-1, the V gene TRBV5-5; D remains ambiguous. Per germline, CDR1 SGHKS and CDR2 YYEKEE (reference sequence). The CDR3 is 12 amino acids. Trimming shortened V by 2 bases and J by 8 bases, and 10 bases separated the two germline ends.